These T cell receptor beta chains were read from a single sample in a study of blood T cell repertoires in COVID-19. Profiling relied on immunoSEQ multiplex PCR, and the TCRdb table lists in-frame clones only, not all of them. The data show about 130,000 clones, about 89% seen once. Sequenced material: peripheral blood. Receptors originate from a woman in her seventies with COVID-19, enrolled during active disease. The CDR3 runs from the conserved cysteine through the conserved F or W. Fields, in order: clone size, D gene, J gene, CDR3 length, V gene, CDR3 protein, CDR3 DNA. D genes are given only for firm matches. Clone size appears in some rows only: once, few, many, or a class for an expanded clone.

.,TRBD1,TRBJ2-7,15,TRBV18,CASSQGTGGIHEQYF,TGTGCCAGCTCGCAAGGGACAGGGGGCATCCACGAGCAGTACTTC
.,.,TRBJ2-5,11,TRBV30,CAWEGGKTQYF,TGTGCCTGGGAGGGGGGGAAGACCCAGTACTTC
few,TRBD1,TRBJ2-7,13,TRBV2,CASNGQGAREQYF,TGTGCCAGCAACGGACAGGGGGCGCGGGAGCAGTACTTC
.,TRBD1,TRBJ1-5,16,TRBV4-1,CASSQVPAGGVQPQHF,TGCGCCAGCAGCCAAGTACCCGCAGGGGGAGTTCAGCCCCAGCATTTT
.,TRBD1,TRBJ2-7,14,TRBV5-6,CASTNRGLAYEQYF,TGTGCCAGCACTAACAGGGGGCTGGCCTACGAGCAGTACTTC
.,.,TRBJ1-5,17,TRBV28,CASSPTHRVGSNQPQHF,TGTGCCAGCAGCCCTACCCACAGGGTGGGGAGCAATCAGCCCCAGCATTTT
.,TRBD1,TRBJ1-6,16,TRBV30,CAWSLAGQLYNSPLHF,TGTGCCTGGAGCCTAGCGGGACAGCTATATAATTCACCCCTCCACTTT
.,.,TRBJ1-3,11,TRBV30,CAWTGLYTIYF,TGTGCCTGGACTGGGCTGTACACCATATATTTT
.,TRBD2,TRBJ2-5,15,TRBV7-2,CASSLDMGRVETQYF,TGTGCCAGCAGCTTAGACATGGGGAGGGTGGAGACCCAGTACTTC
once,.,TRBJ1-5,16,TRBV30,CAWSAGRTLSNQPQHF,TGTGCCTGGAGTGCAGGACGGACACTTAGCAATCAGCCCCAGCATTTT
once,TRBD2,TRBJ2-3,17,TRBV2,CASSDSLAGGFTDTQYF,TGTGCCAGCAGTGATAGTTTAGCGGGGGGTTTCACAGATACGCAGTATTTT
.,.,TRBJ1-3,16,TRBV15,CATSRGASDSGNTIYF,TGTGCCACCAGCAGGGGGGCCTCAGACTCTGGAAACACCATATATTTT
.,TRBD2,TRBJ2-1,17,TRBV6-1,CASSEISGGFSYNEQFF,TGTGCCAGCAGTGAGATTAGCGGGGGATTTTCCTACAATGAGCAGTTCTTC
.,TRBD2,TRBJ2-3,14,TRBV10-3,CAIKASGGADTQYF,TGTGCCATCAAAGCTAGCGGGGGGGCAGATACGCAGTATTTT
.,.,TRBJ2-7,13,TRBV6-2/TRBV6-3,CASSYAGLLEQYF,TGTGCCAGCAGTTACGCAGGGCTTTTAGAGCAGTACTTC
once,.,TRBJ2-1,12,TRBV29-1,CSSTQGYNEQFF,TGCAGCTCCACACAGGGATACAATGAGCAGTTCTTC
.,.,TRBJ2-3,13,TRBV30,CAWQVNFAGTQYF,TGTGCCTGGCAGGTAAATTTTGCAGGGACGCAGTATTTT
.,.,TRBJ2-5,16,TRBV6-2/TRBV6-3,CASSLPPPGLQETQYF,TGTGCCAGCAGCCTCCCCCCCCCAGGGCTCCAAGAGACCCAGTACTTC
.,.,TRBJ2-1,15,TRBV5-8,CASSFDSPSYYEQFF,TGTGCCAGCAGCTTTGACTCCCCGTCTTATTATGAGCAGTTCTTC
.,.,TRBJ1-6,15,TRBV3-1/TRBV3-2,CASSQAGGYNSPLHF,TGTGCCAGCAGCCAAGCGGGGGGTTATAATTCACCCCTCCACTTT
.,.,TRBJ1-2,13,TRBV30,CAWSVRANYGYTF,TGTGCCTGGAGTGTACGCGCTAACTATGGCTACACCTTC
.,.,TRBJ2-1,12,TRBV28,CASSLRFNEQFF,TGTGCCAGCAGTCTGCGGTTCAATGAGCAGTTCTTC
.,TRBD2,TRBJ2-3,16,TRBV9,CASSVSGRGGTDTQYF,TGTGCCAGCAGCGTGTCCGGCCGGGGGGGGACAGATACGCAGTATTTT
.,.,TRBJ1-6,14,TRBV28,CASSMTVYNSPLHF,TGTGCCAGCAGTATGACAGTTTATAATTCACCCCTCCACTTT
.,TRBD1,TRBJ1-1,13,TRBV11-2,CASSALQGREAFF,TGTGCCAGCAGCGCCCTACAGGGGAGAGAAGCTTTCTTT
once,.,TRBJ2-4,16,TRBV28,CASSLISGRGGNIQYF,TGTGCCAGCAGTTTAATCTCCGGCAGGGGAGGGAACATTCAGTACTTC
.,.,TRBJ1-1,16,TRBV9,CASSVDARTRNTEAFF,TGTGCCAGCAGCGTAGATGCAAGGACAAGGAACACTGAAGCTTTCTTT
.,.,TRBJ1-2,14,TRBV5-1,CASSLGQANYGYTF,TGCGCCAGCAGCTTGGGACAGGCTAACTATGGCTACACCTTC
few,TRBD2,TRBJ2-2,17,TRBV13,CASSSPGQRGNTGELFF,TGTGCCAGCAGCTCGCCCGGGCAGCGGGGAAACACCGGGGAGCTGTTTTTT
.,TRBD1,TRBJ1-1,13,TRBV10-3,CATGDRGRDVAFF,TGTGCCACCGGGGACAGGGGGCGCGATGTGGCTTTCTTT
.,TRBD2,TRBJ2-5,17,TRBV11-3,CASSSGASGGPQETQYF,TGTGCCAGCAGCTCAGGGGCTAGCGGGGGCCCTCAAGAGACCCAGTACTTC
.,TRBD2,TRBJ2-3,16,TRBV3-1/TRBV3-2,CASSRSSGGFTDTQYF,TGTGCCAGCAGCCGCTCTAGCGGGGGGTTCACAGATACGCAGTATTTT
.,.,TRBJ1-2,14,TRBV28,CASSPTGPNYGYTF,TGTGCCAGCAGCCCGACAGGTCCCAACTATGGCTACACCTTC
.,TRBD1,TRBJ1-5,15,TRBV2,CASSLGQGTGQPQHF,TGTGCCAGCAGTTTGGGACAGGGCACGGGTCAGCCCCAGCATTTT
once,.,TRBJ1-3,15,TRBV3-1/TRBV3-2,CASSQEEGGSDTIYF,TGTGCCAGCAGCCAAGAGGAGGGAGGATCGGACACCATATATTTT
.,.,TRBJ2-7,12,TRBV30,CAWMGTPPEQYF,TGTGCCTGGATGGGGACACCGCCCGAGCAGTACTTC
.,.,TRBJ1-3,18,TRBV29-1,CSATKGHGAASSGNTIYF,TGCAGCGCCACCAAGGGACACGGAGCGGCGAGTTCTGGAAACACCATATATTTT
once,.,TRBJ2-4,13,TRBV2,CASSLLQGNIQYF,TGTGCCAGCAGTCTCCTTCAGGGAAACATTCAGTACTTC